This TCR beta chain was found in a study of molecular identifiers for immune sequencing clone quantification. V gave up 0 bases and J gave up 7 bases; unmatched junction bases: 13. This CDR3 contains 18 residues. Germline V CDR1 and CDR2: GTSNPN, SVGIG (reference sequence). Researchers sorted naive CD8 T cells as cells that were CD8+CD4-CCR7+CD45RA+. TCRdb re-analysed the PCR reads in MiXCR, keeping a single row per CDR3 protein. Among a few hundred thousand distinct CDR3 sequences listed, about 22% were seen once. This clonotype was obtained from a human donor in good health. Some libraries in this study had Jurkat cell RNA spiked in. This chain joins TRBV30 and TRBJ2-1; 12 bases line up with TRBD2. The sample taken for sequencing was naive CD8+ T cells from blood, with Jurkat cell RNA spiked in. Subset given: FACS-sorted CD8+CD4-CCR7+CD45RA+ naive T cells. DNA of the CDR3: TGTGCCTGGAGTGTACGCCTAGCGGGAGGGACCGTTTCGAATGAGCAGTTCTTC. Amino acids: CAWSVRLAGGTVSNEQFF.